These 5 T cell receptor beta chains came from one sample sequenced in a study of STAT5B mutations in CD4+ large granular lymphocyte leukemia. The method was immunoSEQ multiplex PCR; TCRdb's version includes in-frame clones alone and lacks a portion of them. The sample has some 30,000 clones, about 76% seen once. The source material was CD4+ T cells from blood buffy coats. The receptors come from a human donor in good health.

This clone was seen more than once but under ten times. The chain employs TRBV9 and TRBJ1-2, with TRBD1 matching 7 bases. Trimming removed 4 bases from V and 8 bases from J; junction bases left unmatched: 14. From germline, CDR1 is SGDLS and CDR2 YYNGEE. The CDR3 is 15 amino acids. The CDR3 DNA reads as TGTGCCAGCAGCTCTTATCGACAGGGTCGGGGAGGCTACACCTTC. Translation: CASSSYRQGRGGYTF.

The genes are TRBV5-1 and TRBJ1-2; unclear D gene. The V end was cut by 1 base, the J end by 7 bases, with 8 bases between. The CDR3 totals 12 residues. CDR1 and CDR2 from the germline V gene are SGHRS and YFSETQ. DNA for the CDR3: TGCGCCAGCAGCTTGTATCTGGGTGGCTACACCTTC. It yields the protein CASSLYLGGYTF.

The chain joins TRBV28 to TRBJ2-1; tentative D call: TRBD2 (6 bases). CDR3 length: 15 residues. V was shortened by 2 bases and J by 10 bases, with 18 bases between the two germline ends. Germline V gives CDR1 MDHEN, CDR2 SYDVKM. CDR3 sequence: CASSLTSPGYGEQFF. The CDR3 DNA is TGTGCCAGCAGTTTAACTAGCCCGGGATACGGAGAGCAGTTCTTC.

For the CDR3, the DNA is TGTGCCAGCTCTCGAGGACAGGAGACCCAGTACTTC. Translated, it gives CASSRGQETQYF. The V call is TRBV18, the J call TRBJ2-5, with D tentatively TRBD1 (6 bases). Trimming cost V 6 bases and J 5 bases, with 10 bases left between them. The CDR3 sequence is 12 residues long. Germline V gives CDR1 KGHSH, CDR2 LQKENI.

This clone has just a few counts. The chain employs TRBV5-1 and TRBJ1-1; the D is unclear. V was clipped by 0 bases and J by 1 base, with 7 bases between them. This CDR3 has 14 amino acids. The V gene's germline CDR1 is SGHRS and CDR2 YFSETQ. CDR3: CASSLGAQNTEAFF. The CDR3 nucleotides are TGCGCCAGCAGCTTGGGGGCGCAGAACACTGAAGCTTTCTTT.